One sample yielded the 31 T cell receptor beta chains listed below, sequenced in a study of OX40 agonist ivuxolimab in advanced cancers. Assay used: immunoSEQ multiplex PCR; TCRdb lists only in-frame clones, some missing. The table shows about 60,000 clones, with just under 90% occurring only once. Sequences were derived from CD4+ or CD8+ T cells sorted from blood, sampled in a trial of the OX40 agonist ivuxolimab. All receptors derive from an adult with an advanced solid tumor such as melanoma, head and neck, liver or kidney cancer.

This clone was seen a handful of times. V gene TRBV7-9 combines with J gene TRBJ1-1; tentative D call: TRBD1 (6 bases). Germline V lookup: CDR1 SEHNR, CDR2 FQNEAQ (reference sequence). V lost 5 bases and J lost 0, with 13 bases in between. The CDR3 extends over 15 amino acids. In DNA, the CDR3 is TGTGCCAGCAGCCCGCAGGGGAACATGAACACTGAAGCTTTCTTT. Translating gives CASSPQGNMNTEAFF.

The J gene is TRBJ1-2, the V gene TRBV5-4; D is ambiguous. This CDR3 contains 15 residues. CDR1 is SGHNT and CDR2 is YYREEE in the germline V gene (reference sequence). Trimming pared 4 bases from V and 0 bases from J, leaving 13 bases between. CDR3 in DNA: TGTGCCAGCAGCACCCCGCGGAGTGCTAACTATGGCTACACCTTC. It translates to CASSTPRSANYGYTF.

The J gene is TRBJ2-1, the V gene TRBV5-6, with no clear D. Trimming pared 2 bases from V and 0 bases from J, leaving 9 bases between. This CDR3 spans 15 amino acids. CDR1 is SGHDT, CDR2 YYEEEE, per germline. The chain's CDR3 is CASSLGRSSYNEQFF. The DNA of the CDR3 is TGTGCCAGCAGCTTAGGACGGTCCTCCTACAATGAGCAGTTCTTC.

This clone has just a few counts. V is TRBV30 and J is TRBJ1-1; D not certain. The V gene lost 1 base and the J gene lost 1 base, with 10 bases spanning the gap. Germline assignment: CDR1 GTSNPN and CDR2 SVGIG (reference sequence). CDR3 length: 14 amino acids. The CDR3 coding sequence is TGTGCCTGGAGTGCCCTGACCCAGAACACTGAAGCTTTCTTT. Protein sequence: CAWSALTQNTEAFF.

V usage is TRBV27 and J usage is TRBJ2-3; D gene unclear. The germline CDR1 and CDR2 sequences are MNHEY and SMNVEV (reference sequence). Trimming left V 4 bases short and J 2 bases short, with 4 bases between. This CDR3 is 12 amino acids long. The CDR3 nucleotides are TGTGCCAGCAGTTCCAACACAGATACGCAGTATTTT. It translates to CASSSNTDTQYF.

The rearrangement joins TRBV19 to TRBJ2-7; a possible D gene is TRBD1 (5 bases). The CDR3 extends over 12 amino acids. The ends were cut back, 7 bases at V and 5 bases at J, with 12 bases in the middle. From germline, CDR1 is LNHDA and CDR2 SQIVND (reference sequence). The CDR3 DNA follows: TGTGCCAGTACAGGTCTAGGGGACGAGCAGTACTTC. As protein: CASTGLGDEQYF.

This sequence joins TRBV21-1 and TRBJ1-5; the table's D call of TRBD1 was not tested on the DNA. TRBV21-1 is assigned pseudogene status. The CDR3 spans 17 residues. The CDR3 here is CASSKAMTGVGNQPQHF. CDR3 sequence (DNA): TGTGCCAGCAGCAAAGCCATGACAGGGGTTGGCAATCAGCCCCAGCATTTT.

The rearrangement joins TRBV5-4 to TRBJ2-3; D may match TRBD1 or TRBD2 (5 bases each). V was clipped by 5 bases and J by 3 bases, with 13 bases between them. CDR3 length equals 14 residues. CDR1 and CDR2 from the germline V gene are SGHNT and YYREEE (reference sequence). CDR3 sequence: CASSEQGVTDTQYF. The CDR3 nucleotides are TGTGCCAGCAGTGAGCAGGGAGTAACAGATACGCAGTATTTT.

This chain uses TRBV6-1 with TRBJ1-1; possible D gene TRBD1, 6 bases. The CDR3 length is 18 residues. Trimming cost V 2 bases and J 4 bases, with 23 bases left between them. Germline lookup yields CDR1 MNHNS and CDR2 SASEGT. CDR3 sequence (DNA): TGTGCCAGCAGTGAAAAAGGGACACTAATCAGGTTGATCACTGAAGCTTTCTTT. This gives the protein CASSEKGTLIRLITEAFF.

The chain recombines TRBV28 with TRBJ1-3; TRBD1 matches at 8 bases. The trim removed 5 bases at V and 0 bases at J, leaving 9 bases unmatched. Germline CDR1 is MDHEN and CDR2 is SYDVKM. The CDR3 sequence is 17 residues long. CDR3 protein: CASSPSLGQGSGNTIYF. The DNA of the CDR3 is TGTGCCAGCAGTCCTTCCTTAGGACAGGGCTCTGGAAACACCATATATTTT.

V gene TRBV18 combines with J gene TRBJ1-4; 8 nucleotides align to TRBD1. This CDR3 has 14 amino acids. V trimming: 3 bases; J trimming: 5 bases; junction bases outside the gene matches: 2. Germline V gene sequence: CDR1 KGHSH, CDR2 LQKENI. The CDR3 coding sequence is TGTGCCAGCTCACCGGGACAGGTGAATGAAAAACTGTTTTTT. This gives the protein CASSPGQVNEKLFF.

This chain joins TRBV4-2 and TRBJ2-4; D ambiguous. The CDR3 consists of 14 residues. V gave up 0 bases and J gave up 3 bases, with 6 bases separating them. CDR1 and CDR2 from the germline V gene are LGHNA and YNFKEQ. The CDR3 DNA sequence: TGTGCCAGCAGCCAAGACGGTGACAAAAACATTCAGTACTTC. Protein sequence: CASSQDGDKNIQYF.

This chain's CDR3 is CASSDSKGGAMNTEAFF. The CDR3 nucleotides are TGTGCCAGCAGTGACTCTAAGGGGGGTGCCATGAACACTGAAGCTTTCTTT. The V call is TRBV25-1, the J call TRBJ1-1; D might be TRBD1 (6 bases). The CDR3 has 17 residues. V was trimmed by 3 bases and J by 0 bases, leaving 17 bases between them. CDR1 and CDR2 (germline): MGHDK, SYGVNS.

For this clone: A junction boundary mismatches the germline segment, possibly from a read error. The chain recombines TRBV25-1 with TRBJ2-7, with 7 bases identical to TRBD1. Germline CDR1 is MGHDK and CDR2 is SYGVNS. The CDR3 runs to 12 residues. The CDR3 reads CASSKATGTVNF. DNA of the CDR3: TGTGCCAGCAGCAAAGCGACCGGGACAGTGAACTTC.

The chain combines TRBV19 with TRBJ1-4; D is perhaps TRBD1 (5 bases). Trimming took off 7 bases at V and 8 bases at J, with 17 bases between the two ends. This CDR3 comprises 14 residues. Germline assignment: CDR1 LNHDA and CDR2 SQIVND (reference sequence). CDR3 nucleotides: TGTGCCAGTAAACGAAAAGCGGAGGGGGAAAAACTGTTTTTT. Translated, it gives CASKRKAEGEKLFF.

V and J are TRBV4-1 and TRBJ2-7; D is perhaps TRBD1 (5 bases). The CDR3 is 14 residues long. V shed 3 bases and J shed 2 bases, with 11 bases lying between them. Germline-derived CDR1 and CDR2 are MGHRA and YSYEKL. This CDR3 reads CASSQGRQTYEQYF. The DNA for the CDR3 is TGCGCCAGCAGCCAGGGGCGACAGACCTACGAGCAGTACTTC.

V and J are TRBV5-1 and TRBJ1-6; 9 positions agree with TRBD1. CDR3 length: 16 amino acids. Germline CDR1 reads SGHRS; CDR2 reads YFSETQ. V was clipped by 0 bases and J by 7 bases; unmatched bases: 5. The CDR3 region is CASSLATGGGNSPLHF. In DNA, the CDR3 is TGCGCCAGCAGCTTGGCCACAGGGGGCGGGAATTCACCCCTCCACTTT.

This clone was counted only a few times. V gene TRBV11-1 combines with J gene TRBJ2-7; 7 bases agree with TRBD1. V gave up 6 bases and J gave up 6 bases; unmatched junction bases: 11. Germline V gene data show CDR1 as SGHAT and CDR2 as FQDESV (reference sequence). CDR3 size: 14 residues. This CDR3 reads CASRKGQALAEQYF. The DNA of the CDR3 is TGTGCCAGCAGGAAAGGACAGGCGTTGGCCGAGCAGTACTTC.

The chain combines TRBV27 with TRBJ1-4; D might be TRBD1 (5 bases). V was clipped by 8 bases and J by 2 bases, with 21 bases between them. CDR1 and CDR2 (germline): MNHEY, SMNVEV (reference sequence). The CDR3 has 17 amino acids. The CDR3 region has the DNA TGTGCCAGCCGAAATAGGGGAGCCCAGTCCACTAATGAAAAACTGTTTTTT. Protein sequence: CASRNRGAQSTNEKLFF.

CDR3 in DNA: TGTGCCAGCAGCGCCCTTAGCGGGGCAGCCTACGAGCAGTACTTC. Its protein product is CASSALSGAAYEQYF. This chain links TRBV7-9 with TRBJ2-7; the match to TRBD2 covers 8 bases. V dropped 5 bases and J dropped 2; count of bases not matched to a gene: 8. The germline gives CDR1 SEHNR, CDR2 FQNEAQ (reference sequence). This CDR3 is built from 15 residues.

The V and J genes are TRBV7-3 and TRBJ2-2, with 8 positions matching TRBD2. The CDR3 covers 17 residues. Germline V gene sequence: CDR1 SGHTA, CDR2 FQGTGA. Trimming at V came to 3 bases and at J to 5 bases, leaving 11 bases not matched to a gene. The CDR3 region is CASSFSTSGDATGELFF. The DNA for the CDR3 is TGTGCCAGCAGCTTTAGTACTAGCGGTGATGCAACCGGGGAGCTGTTTTTT.

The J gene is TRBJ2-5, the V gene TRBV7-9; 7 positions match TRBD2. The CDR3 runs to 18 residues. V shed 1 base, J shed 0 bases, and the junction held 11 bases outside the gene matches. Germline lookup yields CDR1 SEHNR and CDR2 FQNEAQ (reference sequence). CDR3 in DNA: TGTGCCAGCAGCTTAGGTGTACTAGCGAATTTTTACCAAGAGACCCAGTACTTC. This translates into CASSLGVLANFYQETQYF.

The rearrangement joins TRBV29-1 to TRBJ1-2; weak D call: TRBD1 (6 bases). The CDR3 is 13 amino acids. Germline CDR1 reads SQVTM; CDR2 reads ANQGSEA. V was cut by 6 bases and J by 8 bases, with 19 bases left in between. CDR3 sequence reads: CSVNPGQGYGYTF. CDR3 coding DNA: TGCAGCGTGAATCCGGGACAAGGATACGGCTACACCTTC.

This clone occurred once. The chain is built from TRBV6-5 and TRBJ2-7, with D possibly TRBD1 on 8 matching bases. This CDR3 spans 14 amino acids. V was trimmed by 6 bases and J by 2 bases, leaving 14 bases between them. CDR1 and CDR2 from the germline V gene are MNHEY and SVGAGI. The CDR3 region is CASRQGGLPYEQYF. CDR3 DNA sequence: TGTGCCAGCAGACAGGGGGGGCTCCCCTACGAGCAGTACTTC.

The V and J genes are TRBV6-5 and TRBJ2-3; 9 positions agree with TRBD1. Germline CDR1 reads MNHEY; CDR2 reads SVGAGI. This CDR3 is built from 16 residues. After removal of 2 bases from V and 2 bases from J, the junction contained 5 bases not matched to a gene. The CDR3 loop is CASSYQQGANTDTQYF. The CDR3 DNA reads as TGTGCCAGCAGTTACCAACAGGGGGCAAACACAGATACGCAGTATTTT.

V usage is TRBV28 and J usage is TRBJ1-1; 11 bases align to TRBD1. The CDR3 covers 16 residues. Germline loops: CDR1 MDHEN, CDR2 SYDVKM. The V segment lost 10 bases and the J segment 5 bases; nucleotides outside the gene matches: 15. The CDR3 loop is CATYVGDRGARTEAFF. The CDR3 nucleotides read TGTGCCACCTACGTAGGGGACAGGGGGGCGAGAACTGAAGCTTTCTTT.

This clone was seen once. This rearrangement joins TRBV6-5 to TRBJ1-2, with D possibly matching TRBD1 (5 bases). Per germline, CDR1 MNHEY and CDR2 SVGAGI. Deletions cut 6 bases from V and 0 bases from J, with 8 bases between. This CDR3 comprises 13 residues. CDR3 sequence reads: CASSTTANYGYTF. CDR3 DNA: TGTGCCAGCAGCACGACAGCTAACTATGGCTACACCTTC.

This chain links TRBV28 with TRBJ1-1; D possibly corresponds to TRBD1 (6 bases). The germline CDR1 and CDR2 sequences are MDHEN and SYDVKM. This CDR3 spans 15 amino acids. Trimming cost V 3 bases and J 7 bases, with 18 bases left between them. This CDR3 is CASSFLTGSLGEAFF. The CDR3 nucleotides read TGTGCCAGCAGTTTCCTTACAGGGAGCCTGGGTGAAGCTTTCTTT.

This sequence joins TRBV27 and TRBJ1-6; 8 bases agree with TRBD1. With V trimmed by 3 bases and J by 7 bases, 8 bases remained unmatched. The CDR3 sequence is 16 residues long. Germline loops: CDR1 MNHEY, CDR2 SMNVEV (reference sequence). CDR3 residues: CASSFANRGGNSPLHF. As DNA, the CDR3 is TGTGCCAGCAGTTTCGCAAACAGGGGGGGAAATTCACCCCTCCACTTT.

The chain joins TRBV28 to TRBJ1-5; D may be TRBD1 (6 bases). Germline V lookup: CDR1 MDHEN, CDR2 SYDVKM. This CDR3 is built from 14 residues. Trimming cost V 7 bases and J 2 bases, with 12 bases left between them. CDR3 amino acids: CASMLGGGNQPQHF. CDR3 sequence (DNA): TGTGCCAGCATGTTAGGGGGAGGCAATCAGCCCCAGCATTTT.

CDR3 loop: CASSLEDSSGPQHF. As DNA, the CDR3 is TGCGCCAGCAGCTTGGAGGACAGTTCAGGGCCCCAGCATTTT. The chain carries TRBV5-1 and TRBJ1-5; D might be TRBD1 (6 bases). From germline, CDR1 is SGHRS and CDR2 YFSETQ. CDR3 size: 14 residues. V lost 0 bases and J 9 bases, leaving 13 bases between the germline ends.